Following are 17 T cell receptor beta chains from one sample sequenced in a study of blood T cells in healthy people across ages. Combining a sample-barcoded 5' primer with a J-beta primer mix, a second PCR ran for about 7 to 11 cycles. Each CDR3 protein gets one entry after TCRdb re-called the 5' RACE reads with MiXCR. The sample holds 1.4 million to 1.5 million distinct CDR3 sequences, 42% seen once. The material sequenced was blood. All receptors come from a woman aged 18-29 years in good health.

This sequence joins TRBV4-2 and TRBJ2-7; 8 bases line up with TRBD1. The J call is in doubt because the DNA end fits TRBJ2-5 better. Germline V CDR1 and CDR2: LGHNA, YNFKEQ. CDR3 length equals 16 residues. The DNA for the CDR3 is TGTGCCAGCAGCCAAGAGATCGGGACAGGCGAAAGGACCCAGTACTTC. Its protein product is CASSQEIGTGERTQYF.

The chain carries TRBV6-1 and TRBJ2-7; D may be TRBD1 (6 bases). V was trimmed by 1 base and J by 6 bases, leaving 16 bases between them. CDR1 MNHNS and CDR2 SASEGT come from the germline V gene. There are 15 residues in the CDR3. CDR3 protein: CASSEGDKLAFEQYF. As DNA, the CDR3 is TGTGCCAGCAGTGAAGGGGACAAACTCGCCTTCGAGCAGTACTTC.

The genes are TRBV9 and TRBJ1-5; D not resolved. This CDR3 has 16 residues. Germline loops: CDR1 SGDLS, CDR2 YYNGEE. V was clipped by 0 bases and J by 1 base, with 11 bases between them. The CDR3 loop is CASSVGAEPSNQPQHF. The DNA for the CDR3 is TGTGCCAGCAGCGTAGGGGCCGAACCGAGCAATCAGCCCCAGCATTTT.

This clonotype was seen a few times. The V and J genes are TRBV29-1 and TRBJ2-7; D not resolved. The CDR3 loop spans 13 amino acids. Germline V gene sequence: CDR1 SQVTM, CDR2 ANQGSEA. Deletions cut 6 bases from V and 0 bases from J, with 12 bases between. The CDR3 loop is CSVRLPNSYEQYF. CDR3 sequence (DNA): TGCAGCGTCAGGCTCCCAAACTCCTACGAGCAGTACTTC.

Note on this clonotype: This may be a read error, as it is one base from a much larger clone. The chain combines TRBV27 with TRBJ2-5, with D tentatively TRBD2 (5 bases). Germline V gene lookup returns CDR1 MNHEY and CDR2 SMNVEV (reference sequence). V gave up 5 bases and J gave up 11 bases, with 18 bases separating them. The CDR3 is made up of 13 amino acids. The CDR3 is CASSEGGNYGQYF. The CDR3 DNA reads TGTGCCAGCAGTGAGGGCGGAAACTACGGGCAGTACTTC.

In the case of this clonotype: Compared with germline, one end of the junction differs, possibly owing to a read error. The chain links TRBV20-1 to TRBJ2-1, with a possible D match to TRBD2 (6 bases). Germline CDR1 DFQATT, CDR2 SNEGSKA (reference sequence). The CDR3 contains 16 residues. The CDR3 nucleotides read TGCAGTGCCGCGTCTTCTAGCGCGAGCTCCTACAGTGAGCAGTTCTTC. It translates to CSAASSSASSYSEQFF.

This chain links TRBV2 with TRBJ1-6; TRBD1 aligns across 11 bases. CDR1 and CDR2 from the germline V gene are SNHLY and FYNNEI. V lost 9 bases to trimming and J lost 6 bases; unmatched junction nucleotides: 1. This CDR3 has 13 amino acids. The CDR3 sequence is CASGTGGNSPLHF. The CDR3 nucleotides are TGTGCCAGTGGGACAGGGGGTAATTCACCCCTCCACTTT.

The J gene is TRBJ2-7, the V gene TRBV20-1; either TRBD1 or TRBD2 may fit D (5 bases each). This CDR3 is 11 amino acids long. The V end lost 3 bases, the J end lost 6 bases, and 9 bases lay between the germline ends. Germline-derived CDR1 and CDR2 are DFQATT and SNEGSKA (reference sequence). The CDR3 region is CSASPGTEQYF. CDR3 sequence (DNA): TGCAGTGCTAGTCCTGGGACCGAGCAGTACTTC.

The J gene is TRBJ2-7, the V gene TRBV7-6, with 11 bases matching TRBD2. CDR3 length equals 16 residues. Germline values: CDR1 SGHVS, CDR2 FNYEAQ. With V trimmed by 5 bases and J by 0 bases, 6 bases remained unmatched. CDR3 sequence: CASSVQTSGASYEQYF. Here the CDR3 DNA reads TGTGCCAGCAGCGTGCAGACTAGCGGGGCCTCCTACGAGCAGTACTTC.

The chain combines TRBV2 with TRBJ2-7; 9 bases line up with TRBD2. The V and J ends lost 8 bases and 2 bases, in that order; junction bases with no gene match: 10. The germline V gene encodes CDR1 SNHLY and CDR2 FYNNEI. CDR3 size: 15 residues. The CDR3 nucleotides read TGTGCCAGCTTAGCGGGAGCGTATGACACCTACGAGCAGTACTTC. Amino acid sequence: CASLAGAYDTYEQYF.

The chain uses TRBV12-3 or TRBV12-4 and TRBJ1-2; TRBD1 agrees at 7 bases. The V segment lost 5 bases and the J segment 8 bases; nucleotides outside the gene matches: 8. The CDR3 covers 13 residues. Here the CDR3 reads CASSVQGRGGYTF. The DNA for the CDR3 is TGTGCCAGCAGTGTACAGGGGAGGGGAGGCTACACCTTC.

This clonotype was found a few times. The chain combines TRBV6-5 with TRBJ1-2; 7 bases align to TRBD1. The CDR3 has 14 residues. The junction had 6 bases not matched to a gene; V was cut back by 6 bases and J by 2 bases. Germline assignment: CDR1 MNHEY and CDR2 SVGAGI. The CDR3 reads CASRRLGQNYGYTF. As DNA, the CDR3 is TGTGCCAGCAGACGCCTGGGACAGAACTATGGCTACACCTTC.

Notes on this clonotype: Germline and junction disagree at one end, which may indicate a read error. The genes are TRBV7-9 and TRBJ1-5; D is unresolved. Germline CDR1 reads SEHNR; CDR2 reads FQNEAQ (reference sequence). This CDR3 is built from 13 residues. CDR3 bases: TGTGTCAGCAGCTTAACCCGCGATCAGCCCCAGCATTTT. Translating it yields CVSSLTRDQPQHF.

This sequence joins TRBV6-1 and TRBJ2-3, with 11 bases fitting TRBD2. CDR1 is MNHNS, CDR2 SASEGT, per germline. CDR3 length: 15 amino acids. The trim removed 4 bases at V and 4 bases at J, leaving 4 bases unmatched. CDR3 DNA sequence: TGTGCCAGCAGTGGTAGCGGGGGGGCAGCAGATACGCAGTATTTT. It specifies CASSGSGGAADTQYF.

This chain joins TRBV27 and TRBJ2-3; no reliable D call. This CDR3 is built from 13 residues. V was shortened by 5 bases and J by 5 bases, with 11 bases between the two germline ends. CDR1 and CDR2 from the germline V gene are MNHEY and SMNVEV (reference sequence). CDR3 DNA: TGTGCCAGCAGTACATTCTCCATAGATACGCAGTATTTT. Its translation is CASSTFSIDTQYF.

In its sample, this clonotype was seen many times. The CDR3 nucleotides read TGTGCCAGCAGTTTCGGGGGGAGTCCGTACGAGCAGTACTTC. Translated, it gives CASSFGGSPYEQYF. V gene TRBV12-3 or TRBV12-4 combines with J gene TRBJ2-7; the match to TRBD2 covers 7 bases. V lost 3 bases and J lost 4; bases outside the gene matches: 6. This CDR3 region has 14 residues.

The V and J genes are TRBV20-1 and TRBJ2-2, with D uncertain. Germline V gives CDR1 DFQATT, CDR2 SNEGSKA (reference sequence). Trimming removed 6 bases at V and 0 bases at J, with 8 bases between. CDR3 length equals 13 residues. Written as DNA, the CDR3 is TGCAGTGCGCGACTTCCGAACACCGGGGAGCTGTTTTTT. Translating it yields CSARLPNTGELFF.